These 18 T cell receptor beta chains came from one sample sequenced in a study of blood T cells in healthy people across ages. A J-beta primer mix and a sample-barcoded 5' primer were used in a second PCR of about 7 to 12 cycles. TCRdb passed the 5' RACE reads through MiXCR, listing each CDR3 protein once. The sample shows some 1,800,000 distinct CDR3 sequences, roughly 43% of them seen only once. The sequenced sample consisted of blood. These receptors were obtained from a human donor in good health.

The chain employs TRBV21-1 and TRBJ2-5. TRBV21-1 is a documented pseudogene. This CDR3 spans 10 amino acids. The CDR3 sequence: CVSSLPPQYF. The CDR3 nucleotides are TGTGTCAGCAGCCTTCCCCCCCAGTACTTC.

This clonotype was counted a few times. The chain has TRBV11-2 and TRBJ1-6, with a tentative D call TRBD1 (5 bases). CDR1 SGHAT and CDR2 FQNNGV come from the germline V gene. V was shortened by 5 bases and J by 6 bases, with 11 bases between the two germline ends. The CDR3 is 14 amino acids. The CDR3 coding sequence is TGTGCCAGCAGCGTCAGGGTTTCTAATTCACCCCTCCACTTT. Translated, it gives CASSVRVSNSPLHF.

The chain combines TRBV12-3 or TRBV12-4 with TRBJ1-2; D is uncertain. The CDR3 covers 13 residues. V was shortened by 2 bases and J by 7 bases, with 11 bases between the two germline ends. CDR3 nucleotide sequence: TGTGCCAGCAGTTTATCCCGAGTTCCTGGCTACACCTTC. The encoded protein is CASSLSRVPGYTF.

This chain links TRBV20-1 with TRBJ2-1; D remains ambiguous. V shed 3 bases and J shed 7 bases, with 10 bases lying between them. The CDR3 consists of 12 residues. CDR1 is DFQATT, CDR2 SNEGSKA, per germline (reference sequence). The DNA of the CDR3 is TGCAGTGCTAGCAAGTACCGAAATGAGCAGTTCTTC. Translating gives CSASKYRNEQFF.

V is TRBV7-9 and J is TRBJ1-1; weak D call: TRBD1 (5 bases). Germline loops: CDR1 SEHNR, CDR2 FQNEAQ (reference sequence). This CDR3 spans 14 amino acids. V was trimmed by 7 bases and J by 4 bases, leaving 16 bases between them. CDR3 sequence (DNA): TGTGCCAGCAACCCGCAGGGTTGGGGCACTGAAGCTTTCTTT. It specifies CASNPQGWGTEAFF.

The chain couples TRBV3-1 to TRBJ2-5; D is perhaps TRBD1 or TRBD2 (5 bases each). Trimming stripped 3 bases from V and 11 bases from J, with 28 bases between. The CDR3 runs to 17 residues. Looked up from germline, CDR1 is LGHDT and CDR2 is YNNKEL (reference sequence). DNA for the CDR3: TGTGCCAGCAGCCAGTCTACAGGAGGACCGCGAGTAAGGGAGCAGTACTTC. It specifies CASSQSTGGPRVREQYF.

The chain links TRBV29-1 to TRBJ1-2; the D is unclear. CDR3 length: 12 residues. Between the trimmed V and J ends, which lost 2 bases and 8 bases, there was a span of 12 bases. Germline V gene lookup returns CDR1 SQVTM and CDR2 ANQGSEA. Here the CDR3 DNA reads TGCAGCGTTGAATACCCATCGGGGGGCTACACCTTC. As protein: CSVEYPSGGYTF.

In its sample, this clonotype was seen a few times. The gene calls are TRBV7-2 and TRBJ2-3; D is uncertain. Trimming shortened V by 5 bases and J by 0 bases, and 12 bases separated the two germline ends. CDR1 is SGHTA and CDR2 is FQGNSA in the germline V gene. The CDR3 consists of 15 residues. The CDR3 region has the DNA TGTGCCAGCAGCGTAACATTGACTAGCACAGATACGCAGTATTTT. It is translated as CASSVTLTSTDTQYF.

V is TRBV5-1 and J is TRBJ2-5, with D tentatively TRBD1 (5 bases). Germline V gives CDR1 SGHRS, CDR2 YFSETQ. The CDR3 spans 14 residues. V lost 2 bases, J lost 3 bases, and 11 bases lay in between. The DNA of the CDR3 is TGCGCCAGCAGCTTAGACAGCACAAAAGAGACCCAGTACTTC. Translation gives CASSLDSTKETQYF.

The CDR3 spells CASLGQGGAFF. The DNA for the CDR3 is TGTGCCAGTCTCGGACAGGGAGGAGCTTTCTTT. The V call is TRBV18, the J call TRBJ1-1; 8 nucleotides agree with TRBD1. This CDR3 is built from 11 residues. The V gene end was trimmed by 9 bases and the J gene end by 10 bases; junction bases not matched to a gene: 7. From germline, CDR1 is KGHSH and CDR2 LQKENI.

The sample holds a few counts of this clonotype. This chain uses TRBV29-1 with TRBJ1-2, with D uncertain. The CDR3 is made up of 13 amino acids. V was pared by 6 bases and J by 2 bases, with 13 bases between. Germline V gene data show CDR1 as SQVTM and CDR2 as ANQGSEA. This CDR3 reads CSVRRTTNYGYTF. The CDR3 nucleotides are TGCAGCGTCAGGAGGACCACCAACTATGGCTACACCTTC.

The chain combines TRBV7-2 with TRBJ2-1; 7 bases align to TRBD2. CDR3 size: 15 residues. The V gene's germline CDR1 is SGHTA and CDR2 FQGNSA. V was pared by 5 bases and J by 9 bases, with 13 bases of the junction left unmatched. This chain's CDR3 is CASSPSGANRGEQFF. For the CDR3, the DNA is TGTGCCAGCAGCCCAAGCGGGGCAAACCGGGGTGAGCAGTTCTTC.

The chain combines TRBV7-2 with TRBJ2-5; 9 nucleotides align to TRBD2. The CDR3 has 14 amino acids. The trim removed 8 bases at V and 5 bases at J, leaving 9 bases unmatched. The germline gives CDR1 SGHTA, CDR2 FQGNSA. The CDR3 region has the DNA TGTGCCAGCGGAGCGGGGGGCGGCTTGGAGACCCAGTACTTC. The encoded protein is CASGAGGGLETQYF.

Here the CDR3 reads CASSPGLASWEQYF. CDR3 in DNA: TGTGCCAGCAGCCCGGGACTAGCCTCATGGGAGCAGTACTTC. This chain links TRBV7-8 with TRBJ2-7, with 9 positions matching TRBD2. This CDR3 is 14 amino acids long. Per germline, CDR1 SGHVS and CDR2 FQNEAQ. The ends lost 5 bases at V and 7 bases at J; junction bases unmatched: 9.

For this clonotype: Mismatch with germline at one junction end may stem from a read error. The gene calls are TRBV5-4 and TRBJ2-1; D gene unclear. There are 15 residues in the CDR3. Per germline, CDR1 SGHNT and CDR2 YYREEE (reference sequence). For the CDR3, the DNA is TGTGCCAGCAGAAAAGACAAGAGCTCCTACACTGAGCAGTTCTTC. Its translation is CASRKDKSSYTEQFF. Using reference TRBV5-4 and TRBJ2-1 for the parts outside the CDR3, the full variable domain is ETGVTQSPTHLIKTRGQQVTLRCSSQSGHNTVSWYQQALGQGPQFIFQYYREEENGRGNFPPRFSGLQFPNYSSELNVNALELDDSALYLCASRKDKSSYTEQFFGPGTRLTVL.

The CDR3 bases are TGTGCCAGCAGTTTATCGGTACAGGGGAACAATGAGCAGTTCTTC. It specifies CASSLSVQGNNEQFF. V and J are TRBV27 and TRBJ2-1; 7 bases are shared with TRBD1. Germline CDR1 and CDR2: MNHEY and SMNVEV (reference sequence). This CDR3 comprises 15 residues. The V segment lost 0 bases and the J segment 5 bases; nucleotides outside the gene matches: 4.

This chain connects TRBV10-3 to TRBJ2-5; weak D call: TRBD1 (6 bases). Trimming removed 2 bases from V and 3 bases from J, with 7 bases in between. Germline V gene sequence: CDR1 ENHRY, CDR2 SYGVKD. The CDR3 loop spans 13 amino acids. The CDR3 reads CAISEGQKETQYF. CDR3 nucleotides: TGTGCCATCAGTGAGGGACAGAAAGAGACCCAGTACTTC.

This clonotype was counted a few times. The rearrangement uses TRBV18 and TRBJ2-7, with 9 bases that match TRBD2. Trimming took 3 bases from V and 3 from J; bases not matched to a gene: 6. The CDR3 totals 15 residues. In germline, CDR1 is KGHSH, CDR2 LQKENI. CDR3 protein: CASSPRTSDNYEQYF. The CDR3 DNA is TGTGCCAGCTCACCCCGGACTAGCGATAACTACGAGCAGTACTTC.